This TCR beta chain appears in the sequencing data of a study of read filtering for tumor transcriptome and immune sequencing. This clonotype was counted at least ten times. Germline assignment: CDR1 MNHNY and CDR2 SVGAGI (reference sequence). V lost 6 bases, J lost 0 bases, and 16 bases lay in between. This CDR3 is 16 amino acids long. Molecular barcoded adaptors covering alpha/delta and beta/gamma chains were used on 400 ng RNA. TCRdb independently ran MiXCR on the reads; one entry per CDR3 protein. The sample has some 38,000 distinct CDR3 sequences, roughly an eighth seen once. This clonotype was obtained from a donor aged 40 or over with multiple myeloma. The V call is TRBV6-6, the J call TRBJ2-3, with D possibly TRBD1 on 6 matching bases. Sequencing was done on a sample of a population of CD138-negative cells sorted from bone marrow. The CDR3 reads CASRNPRGESTDTQYF. The CDR3 DNA is TGTGCCAGCAGAAACCCCAGGGGCGAGAGCACAGATACGCAGTATTTT.